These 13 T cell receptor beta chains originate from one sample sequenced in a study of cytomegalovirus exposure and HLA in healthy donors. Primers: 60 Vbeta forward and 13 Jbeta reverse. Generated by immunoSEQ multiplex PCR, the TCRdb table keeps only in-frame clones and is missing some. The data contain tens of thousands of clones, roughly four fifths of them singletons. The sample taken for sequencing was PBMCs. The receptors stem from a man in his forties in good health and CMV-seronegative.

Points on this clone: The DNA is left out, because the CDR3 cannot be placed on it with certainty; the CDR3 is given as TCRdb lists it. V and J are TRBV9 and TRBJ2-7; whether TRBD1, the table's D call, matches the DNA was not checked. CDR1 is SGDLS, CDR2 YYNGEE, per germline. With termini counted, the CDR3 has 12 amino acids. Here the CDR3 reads CASSVGQGILYF.

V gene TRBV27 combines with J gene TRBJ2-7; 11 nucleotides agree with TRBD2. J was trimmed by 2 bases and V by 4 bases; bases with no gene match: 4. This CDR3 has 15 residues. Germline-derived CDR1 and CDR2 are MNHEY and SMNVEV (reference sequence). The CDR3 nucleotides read TGTGCCAGCAGTTCCCGACTAGCGGGGACCTACGAGCAGTACTTC. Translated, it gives CASSSRLAGTYEQYF.

CDR3 coding DNA: TGTGCCACCAGCGGGACAGGGGATGAGCAGTTCTTC. It translates to CATSGTGDEQFF. V and J are TRBV15 and TRBJ2-1; 10 positions match TRBD1. V shed 5 bases and J 8 bases; nucleotides not matched to a gene: 0. There are 12 residues in the CDR3. The germline V gene encodes CDR1 LNHNV and CDR2 YYDKDF (reference sequence).

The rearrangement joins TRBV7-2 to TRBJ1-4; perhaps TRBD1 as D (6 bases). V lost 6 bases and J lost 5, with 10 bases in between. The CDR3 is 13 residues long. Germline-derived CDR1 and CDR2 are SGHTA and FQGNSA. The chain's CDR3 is CASRRQGNEKLFF. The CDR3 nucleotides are TGTGCCAGCAGGAGGCAGGGGAATGAAAAACTGTTTTTT. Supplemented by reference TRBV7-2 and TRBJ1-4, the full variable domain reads GAGVSQSPSNKVTEKGKDVELRCDPISGHTALYWYRQSLGQGLEFLIYFQGNSAPDKSGLPSDRFSAERTGGSVSTLTIQRTQQEDSAVYLCASRRQGNEKLFFGSGTQLSVL.

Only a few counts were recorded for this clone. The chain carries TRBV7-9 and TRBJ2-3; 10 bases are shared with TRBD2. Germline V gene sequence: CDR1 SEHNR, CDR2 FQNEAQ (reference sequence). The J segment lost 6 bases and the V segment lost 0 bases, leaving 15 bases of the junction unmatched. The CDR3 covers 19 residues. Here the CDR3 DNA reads TGTGCCAGCAGCTTAGCGACGACCCCGGGACTAGCGAACAGGGATACGCAGTATTTT. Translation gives CASSLATTPGLANRDTQYF.

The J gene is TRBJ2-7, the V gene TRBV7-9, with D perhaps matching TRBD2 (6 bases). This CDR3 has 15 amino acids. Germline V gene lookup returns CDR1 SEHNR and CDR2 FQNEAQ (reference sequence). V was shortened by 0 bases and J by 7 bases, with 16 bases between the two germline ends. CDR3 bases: TGTGCCAGCAGCTTAGCGGGGGGTCACATGGAGGAGCAGTACTTC. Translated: CASSLAGGHMEEQYF.

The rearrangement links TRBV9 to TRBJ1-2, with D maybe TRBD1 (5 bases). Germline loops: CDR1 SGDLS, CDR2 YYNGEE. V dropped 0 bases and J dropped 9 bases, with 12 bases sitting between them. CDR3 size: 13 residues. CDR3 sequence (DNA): TGTGCCAGCAGCGTAGAAATTCAGGGCAGCTACACCTTC. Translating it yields CASSVEIQGSYTF.

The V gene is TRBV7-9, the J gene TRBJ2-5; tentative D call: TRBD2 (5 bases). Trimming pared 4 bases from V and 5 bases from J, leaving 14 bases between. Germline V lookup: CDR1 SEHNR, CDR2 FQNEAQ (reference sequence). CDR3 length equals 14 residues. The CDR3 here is CASSSLRELETQYF. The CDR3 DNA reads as TGTGCCAGCAGCTCCCTGAGGGAGTTGGAGACCCAGTACTTC.

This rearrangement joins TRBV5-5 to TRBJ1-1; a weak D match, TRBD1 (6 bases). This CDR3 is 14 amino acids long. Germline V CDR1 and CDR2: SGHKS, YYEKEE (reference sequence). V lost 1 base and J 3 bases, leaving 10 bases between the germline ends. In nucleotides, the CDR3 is TGTGCCAGCAGCTTGTTGGACAGCTACACTGAAGCTTTCTTT. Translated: CASSLLDSYTEAFF.

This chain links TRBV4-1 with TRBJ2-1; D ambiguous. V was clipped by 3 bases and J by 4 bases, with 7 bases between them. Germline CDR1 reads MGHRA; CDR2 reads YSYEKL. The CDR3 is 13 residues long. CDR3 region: CASSHSQYNEQFF. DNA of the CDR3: TGCGCCAGCAGCCATTCCCAATACAATGAGCAGTTCTTC.

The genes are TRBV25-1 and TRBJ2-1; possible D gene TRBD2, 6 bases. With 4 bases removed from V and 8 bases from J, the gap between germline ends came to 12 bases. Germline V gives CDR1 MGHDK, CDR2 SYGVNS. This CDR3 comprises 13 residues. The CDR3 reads CASSALGGDEQFF. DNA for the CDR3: TGTGCCAGCAGTGCATTGGGGGGAGATGAGCAGTTCTTC.

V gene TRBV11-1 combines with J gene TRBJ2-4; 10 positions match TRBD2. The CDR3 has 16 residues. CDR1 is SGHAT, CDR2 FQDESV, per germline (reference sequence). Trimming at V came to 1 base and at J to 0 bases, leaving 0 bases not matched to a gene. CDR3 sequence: CASSLGLAGAKNIQYF. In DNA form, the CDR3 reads TGTGCCAGCAGCTTAGGACTAGCGGGAGCCAAAAACATTCAGTACTTC.

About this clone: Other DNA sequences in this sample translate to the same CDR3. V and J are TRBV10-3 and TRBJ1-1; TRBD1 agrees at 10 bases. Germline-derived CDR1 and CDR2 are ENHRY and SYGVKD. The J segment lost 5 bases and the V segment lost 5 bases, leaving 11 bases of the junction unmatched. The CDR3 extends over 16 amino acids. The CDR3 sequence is CAISTTGGAELTEAFF. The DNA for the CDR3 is TGTGCCATCAGTACGACAGGGGGCGCTGAATTAACTGAAGCTTTCTTT.